What follows describes a single TCR beta chain. The antigen is not known. Multiplex touch-down PCR with TRB-A/B primers amplified rearranged V-D-J TRB sequences. TCRdb called the multiplex PCR reads again in MiXCR, with one record for every CDR3 protein. The profile shows 10,000 or so distinct CDR3 sequences, around a third of them singletons. This record comes from a study of T cell repertoires in aging, cancer and after chemotherapy. The study, taken as a whole, reports: In cancer patients, declining TCR diversity with age involved lost richness and lost evenness. The repertoire data cannot show anything about immunological memory following chemotherapy. Age-matched healthy donors had significantly more diverse, less clonal blood TCR repertoires than untreated cancer patients. Median generation probability rose over the chemotherapy interval in each cancer cohort, suggesting rebound thymic output.

Peripheral blood genomic DNA, not sorted cells or RNA, was the template. Germline V CDR1 and CDR2: LNHDA, SQIVND (reference sequence). Deletions cut 7 bases from V and 5 bases from J, with 17 bases between. This CDR3 is built from 14 residues. This chain links TRBV19 with TRBJ1-2; no reliable D call. The TCR was taken from a human donor in good health. The donor label of this sample is uncertain. The sequenced material came from blood. The CDR3 loop is CASMSPWSGYGYTF. DNA for the CDR3: TGTGCCAGTATGAGCCCCTGGTCGGGATATGGCTACACCTTC.